The sample holds a few counts of the clone carrying this TCR beta chain. What it binds is unknown. The TCRbeta library incorporated unique molecular identifiers. A single record per CDR3 protein comes from TCRdb applying MiXCR to the PCR reads. The sample contains around 370,000 distinct CDR3 sequences, roughly 17% of which appear only once. This sample is drawn from a study of T-cell reconstitution after alpha-beta-depleted transplantation in children. Study-wide results and limits: Alpha-beta T cells about two months after transplant reportedly derived from several hundred expanded graft clones. After transplant, high TCRbeta diversity at day 60 in some patients arose from surviving recipient T cells and thymic progenitors. T-cell counts and diversity were attributed mostly to newly produced T cells one year after transplant.

This clonotype originated in a male patient aged 2 to 10 who had a stem cell transplant for acute lymphoblastic leukemia, so the T cells may come from the graft donor. This material consisted of PBMCs, mostly from graft donor cells, taken 360 days after TCRalphabeta/CD19-depleted stem cell transplant.

Here the CDR3 DNA reads TGTGCCAGCAGCCAAGTGACCACAACCGAGCAGTACTTC. Translated, it gives CASSQVTTTEQYF. The chain combines TRBV14 with TRBJ2-7, with D uncertain. This CDR3 contains 13 residues. Germline CDR1 and CDR2: SGHDN and FVKESK. With 1 base removed from V and 6 bases from J, the gap between germline ends came to 10 bases.